The T cell receptor (beta chain) under discussion was sequenced for a study of T-cell reconstitution after alpha-beta-depleted transplantation in children. For TCRbeta, the library was prepared with unique molecular identifiers. A single record per CDR3 protein comes from TCRdb applying MiXCR to the PCR reads. Of roughly 100,000 distinct CDR3 sequences in the sample, 7% to 9% are singletons; the top ten hold 5.5% to 8%. Only a few counts were recorded for this clonotype. CDR1 and CDR2 from the germline V gene are SGHAT and FQNNGV. The CDR3 length is 12 residues. Trimming pared 6 bases from V and 2 bases from J, leaving 6 bases between.

The V call is TRBV11-2, the J call TRBJ2-3; D uncertain. The input for sequencing was PBMCs from the stem cell graft donor, taken from the stem cell graft. This TCR came from a human donor who donated a stem cell graft to a child with congenital amegakaryocytic thrombocytopenia. CDR3 sequence (DNA): TGTGCCAGCAGTACTGCCACAGATACGCAGTATTTT. Translation: CASSTATDTQYF.